This TCR beta chain was recorded in a study of T cells in localized non-small cell lung cancer. Generated by immunoSEQ multiplex PCR, the TCRdb table keeps only in-frame clones and is missing some. Of roughly 84,000 clones listed, more than 75% were seen once; the top ten hold about 20%. Study-level points and caveats: Within adjacent lung there appeared a median 57 of the top 100 tumor clones. T cell clonality was highest in uninvolved adjacent lung, above tumor.

With regard to this clone: Antigen: not known.

In germline, CDR1 is SGHDN, CDR2 FVKESK. The junction had 13 bases not matched to a gene; V was cut back by 4 bases and J by 0 bases. CDR3 length equals 19 residues. The source material was peripheral blood, sampled before any cancer treatment. The chain combines TRBV14 with TRBJ1-4, with 8 bases identical to TRBD1. This sequence originates from a woman aged 35-70 years with stage I squamous cell lung carcinoma. The CDR3 here is CASSLSSWTGPSTNEKLFF. In DNA, the CDR3 is TGTGCCAGCAGCCTCTCCTCCTGGACAGGGCCTTCAACTAATGAAAAACTGTTTTTT.